The rows below give T cell receptor beta chains drawn from one sample of a study of T cell repertoires in ileal Crohn's disease. The repertoire was sequenced with immunoSEQ multiplex PCR; TCRdb's copy has only in-frame clones and lacks some. The sample contains approximately 27,000 clones, about 81% of which appear only once. The sample taken for sequencing was ileal tissue. The receptors derive from an adult with Crohn's disease. Both conserved end residues are part of each CDR3. The order of the fields is J gene, D gene, V gene, clone size, CDR3 DNA, CDR3 protein. D genes are given only for firm matches. Only some rows state a clone size, as once, few, many or a class for expanded clones.

TRBJ1-2	NA	TRBV4-1	NA	TGCGCCAGCAGCCACAAGACAGCCGTCTATGGCTACACCTTC	CASSHKTAVYGYTF
TRBJ1-1	NA	TRBV7-3	once	TGTGCCAGCAGCTTAACAGCGGGGAACACTGAAGCTTTCTTT	CASSLTAGNTEAFF
TRBJ1-3	TRBD1	TRBV19	NA	TGTGCCAGTAGTACCCGGGACAGCTTTGGAAACACCATATATTTT	CASSTRDSFGNTIYF
TRBJ2-3	NA	TRBV30	NA	TGTGCCTGGAGTGGCAATAGTCCAGATACGCAGTATTTT	CAWSGNSPDTQYF
TRBJ2-5	NA	TRBV27	few	TGTGCCAGCAGACCTGGACAGAGAAAAGAGACCCAGTACTTC	CASRPGQRKETQYF
TRBJ2-1	NA	TRBV15	NA	TGTGCCACCAGCAGAGAACCAGGCCCAAGCTCCTACAATGAGCAGTTCTTC	CATSREPGPSSYNEQFF
TRBJ2-3	TRBD1	TRBV4-1	NA	TGCGCCAGCAGCCAAACACAGGGGTCAGATACGCAGTATTTT	CASSQTQGSDTQYF
TRBJ2-7	NA	TRBV10-3	NA	TGTGCCATCAGTGAGAGAGTGAAGGAGCAGTACTTC	CAISERVKEQYF
TRBJ1-1	NA	TRBV7-9	NA	TGTGCCAGCAGCCCCCCCTTCGGACAGATGAACACTGAAGCTTTCTTT	CASSPPFGQMNTEAFF
TRBJ2-2	NA	TRBV4-3	NA	TGCGCCAGCAGCCAAGATTCTCCGGTAGGACAGAACACCGGGGAGCTGTTTTTT	CASSQDSPVGQNTGELFF
TRBJ1-6	TRBD1	TRBV30	once	TGTGCCTGGAGCTCGACAGGGCTTTATTCACCCCTCCACTTT	CAWSSTGLYSPLHF
TRBJ1-4	TRBD1	TRBV27	NA	TGTGCCAGCAGCCCCAGGGGGGCTAATGAAAAACTGTTTTTT	CASSPRGANEKLFF
TRBJ1-1	NA	TRBV10-1	NA	TGCGCCAGCAGAAACAGGATTTTGAACACTGAAGCTTTCTTT	CASRNRILNTEAFF
TRBJ1-1	NA	TRBV5-6	NA	TGTGCCAGCAGCTTGGGGGGGGTGAACACTGAAGCTTTCTTT	CASSLGGVNTEAFF
TRBJ1-2	NA	TRBV2	NA	TGTGCCAGCAGTGAGTCGAACGGGAACTATGGCTACACCTTC	CASSESNGNYGYTF
TRBJ1-1	TRBD1	TRBV11-3	NA	TGTGCCAGCAGCTTTGGACAGGGGACTGAAGCTTTCTTT	CASSFGQGTEAFF
TRBJ1-3	NA	TRBV9	once	TGTGCCAGCAGCCCTGACGGACTAGTCGAAAACACCATATATTTT	CASSPDGLVENTIYF
TRBJ2-7	TRBD1	TRBV6-1	once	TGTGCCAGCAGTAATCAAAGGACAGGCTCCTACGAGCAGTACTTC	CASSNQRTGSYEQYF
TRBJ2-7	TRBD1	TRBV5-6	NA	TGTGCCAGCAGCTTTTTGGGACAGGGGGCCTACGAGCAGTACTTC	CASSFLGQGAYEQYF
TRBJ2-5	TRBD1	TRBV5-4	NA	TGTGCCAGCAGCCTAAAGACAGGGGAAGAGACCCAGTACTTC	CASSLKTGEETQYF
TRBJ1-6	TRBD1	TRBV6-6	few	TGTGCCAGCAGCCTGACAGGGGCCCTCCACTTT	CASSLTGALHF
TRBJ1-3	NA	TRBV6-6	NA	TGTGCCAGCGCGCCGGGTGGAGGAAACACCATATATTTT	CASAPGGGNTIYF
TRBJ1-1	NA	TRBV5-1	NA	TGCGCCAGCAGCAAGTCAGCCGGGACAATGAACACTGAAGCTTTCTTT	CASSKSAGTMNTEAFF
TRBJ2-3	NA	TRBV20-1	NA	TGCAGTGCTCCCCGAGATACGCAGTATTTT	CSAPRDTQYF
TRBJ2-3	TRBD1	TRBV6-1	NA	TGTGCCAGCAGGTCGACAGGGGGCACAGATACGCAGTATTTT	CASRSTGGTDTQYF
TRBJ2-7	NA	TRBV5-1	NA	TGCGCCAGCAGCCCCCTCTTAGGACAGATCTACGAGCAGTACTTC	CASSPLLGQIYEQYF
TRBJ1-5	TRBD1	TRBV10-2	NA	TGCGCCAGCAGTCGGGACAGGGTTGGCAATCAGCCCCAGCATTTT	CASSRDRVGNQPQHF
TRBJ2-7	NA	TRBV2	NA	TGTGCCAGCATTAGACAGGTAGGACCCTACGAGCAGTACTTC	CASIRQVGPYEQYF
TRBJ1-1	NA	TRBV27	NA	TGTGCCAGCAGTTTAGATGCGGGCGTTAGGAACACTGAAGCTTTCTTT	CASSLDAGVRNTEAFF
TRBJ2-2	TRBD1	TRBV7-9	NA	TGTGCCAGCAGCTCGGGACAGGGTTTCACCGGGGAGCTGTTTTTT	CASSSGQGFTGELFF
TRBJ1-6	NA	TRBV2	NA	TGTGCCAGCAGTGAACGAGAGGGCCCGGGTGGTTCACCCCTCCACTTT	CASSEREGPGGSPLHF
TRBJ2-7	TRBD1	TRBV5-1	NA	TGCGCCAGCAGCCGATACAGGGGGCAAGGCGAGCAGTACTTC	CASSRYRGQGEQYF
TRBJ2-2	NA	TRBV11-1	NA	TGTGCCAGCAGCTCGACATTCACCGGGGAGCTGTTTTTT	CASSSTFTGELFF
TRBJ2-1	TRBD2	TRBV2	NA	TGTGCCAGCAGTCGTGGTTCGGGGGGGCCCTACAATGAGCAGTTCTTC	CASSRGSGGPYNEQFF
TRBJ2-1	TRBD2	TRBV29-1	NA	TGCAGCGTTGACGGGGGGGCGGGCGAGCAGTTCTTC	CSVDGGAGEQFF
TRBJ2-2	TRBD1	TRBV11-3	few	TGTGCCAGCAGCTCGGGACAGGGGGTCAACACCGGGGAGCTGTTTTTT	CASSSGQGVNTGELFF
TRBJ2-7	TRBD1	TRBV5-1	NA	TGCGCCAGCCCCACAGGGGGCTACGAGCAGTACTTC	CASPTGGYEQYF
TRBJ2-7	NA	TRBV30	NA	TGTGCCTGGGGCCAGGCCAGGGAGCAGTACTTC	CAWGQAREQYF
TRBJ1-1	NA	TRBV19	NA	TGTGCCAGTAGTATAGCCCCAACAGGGTACCCGATCGAAGCTTTCTTT	CASSIAPTGYPIEAFF
TRBJ1-2	NA	TRBV7-2	NA	TGTGCCAGCAGCCGGACAGAAGCTAACTATGGCTACACCTTC	CASSRTEANYGYTF
TRBJ2-5	TRBD2	TRBV7-9	NA	TGTGCCAGCAGCCCCTTTTTAGCGGGGGGGCGAGAGACCCAGTACTTC	CASSPFLAGGRETQYF
TRBJ2-5	TRBD1	TRBV7-7	NA	TGTGCCAGCAGCCTCGACAGGGGTGAGACCCAGTACTTC	CASSLDRGETQYF
TRBJ1-1	NA	TRBV7-3	once	TGTGCCAGCAGCTTCGGTTTAATGAACACTGAAGCTTTCTTT	CASSFGLMNTEAFF
TRBJ1-2	NA	TRBV7-2	NA	TGTGCCAGCAGCATCGAAGGGAGCTACTATGGCTACACCTTC	CASSIEGSYYGYTF
TRBJ1-2	NA	TRBV5-4	NA	TGTGCCAGCAGCGCCCCGAACAGGCCGAACTATGGCTACACCTTC	CASSAPNRPNYGYTF
TRBJ1-1	TRBD1	TRBV7-8	NA	TGTGCCAGCACCCCAATGGGACAGGGCGGCACTGAAGCTTTCTTT	CASTPMGQGGTEAFF
TRBJ2-5	NA	TRBV10-3	NA	TGTGCCATCAGTGGGAGGGACAGAAATCAAGAGACCCAGTACTTC	CAISGRDRNQETQYF
TRBJ1-6	NA	TRBV4-3	once	TGCGCCAGCAGCAAAGCAGGGGATTCACCCCTCCACTTT	CASSKAGDSPLHF
TRBJ2-7	NA	TRBV28	NA	TGTGCCAGCAGTTCACCGGGGTTAAGCTCCTACGAGCAGTACTTC	CASSSPGLSSYEQYF
TRBJ1-5	NA	TRBV6-1	once	TGTGCGACCAGCCCGGACAGACATAGCAATCAGCCCCAGCATTTT	CATSPDRHSNQPQHF
TRBJ2-2	NA	TRBV25-1	NA	TGTGCCAGCAGTGCGGGTTCGTCCGGGGAGCTGTTTTTT	CASSAGSSGELFF
TRBJ2-5	NA	TRBV25-1	NA	TGTGCCAGCAGTGAAGAGGTGGGAGAGACCCAGTACTTC	CASSEEVGETQYF
TRBJ2-5	TRBD1	TRBV7-6	NA	TGTGCCAGCAGCCTGAACAGGGGTCGGGAGACCCAGTACTTC	CASSLNRGRETQYF
TRBJ2-1	NA	TRBV20-1	NA	TGCAGTGCGCACGGTAATGAGCAGTTCTTC	CSAHGNEQFF
TRBJ1-2	NA	TRBV5-1	NA	TGCGCCAGCAGCTTGGCCGGTAATGGCTACACCTTC	CASSLAGNGYTF